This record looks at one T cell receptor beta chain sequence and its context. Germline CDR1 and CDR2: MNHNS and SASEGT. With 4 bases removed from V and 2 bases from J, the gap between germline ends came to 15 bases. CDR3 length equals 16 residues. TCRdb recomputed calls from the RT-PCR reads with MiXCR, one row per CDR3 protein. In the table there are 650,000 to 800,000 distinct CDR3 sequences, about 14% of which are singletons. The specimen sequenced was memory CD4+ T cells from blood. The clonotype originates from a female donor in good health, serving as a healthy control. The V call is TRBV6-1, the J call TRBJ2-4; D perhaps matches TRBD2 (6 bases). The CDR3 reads CASSGLAALTKNIQYF. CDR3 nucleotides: TGTGCCAGCAGTGGATTAGCGGCTCTAACCAAAAACATTCAGTACTTC.